The rows below give T cell receptor beta chains drawn from one sample of a study of T-cell reconstitution after alpha-beta-depleted transplantation in children. TCRdb used MiXCR to reprocess the PCR reads, holding one entry per CDR3 protein. Of 350,000 to 500,000 distinct CDR3 sequences listed, 43% are singletons. The sample was PBMCs, taken before TCRalphabeta/CD19-depleted stem cell transplant. All receptors come from a girl aged 2 to 10 with aplastic anemia, due to receive a stem cell transplant. Both conserved end residues are part of each CDR3. Fields, in order: D gene, V gene, clone size, J gene, CDR3 length, CDR3 protein, CDR3 DNA. A D gene is named only where the DNA matches it firmly. Some rows mark clone size as missing; the rest say once, few, many or name a class of expanded clone.

.	TRBV7-2	many	TRBJ2-7	13	CASSLASNYEQYF	TGTGCCAGCAGCTTAGCATCCAACTACGAGCAGTACTTC
.	TRBV20-1	.	TRBJ2-7	14	CSAELPKGPYEQYF	TGCAGTGCGGAACTCCCGAAAGGACCCTACGAGCAGTACTTC
TRBD1	TRBV27	.	TRBJ2-7	15	CASSASGTGAYEQYF	TGTGCCAGCAGTGCTTCCGGGACAGGGGCTTACGAGCAGTACTTC
.	TRBV29-1	.	TRBJ2-7	11	CSVVSQYEQYF	TGCAGCGTTGTGAGCCAGTACGAGCAGTACTTC
.	TRBV15	.	TRBJ2-7	15	CATSAATAISYEQYF	TGTGCCACCAGCGCGGCGACAGCGATCTCCTACGAGCAGTACTTC
.	TRBV20-1	few	TRBJ2-1	13	CSAGGPSYNEQFF	TGCAGTGCTGGCGGTCCTTCCTACAATGAGCAGTTCTTC
TRBD2	TRBV15	.	TRBJ2-5	16	CATSREPSGAKETQYF	TGTGCCACCAGCAGAGAACCTAGCGGGGCTAAAGAGACCCAGTACTTC
.	TRBV18	.	TRBJ2-2	18	CASSPTVVSSGSTGELFF	TGTGCCAGCTCACCCACAGTCGTTTCGTCAGGGAGCACCGGGGAGCTGTTTTTT
TRBD1	TRBV12-3/TRBV12-4	.	TRBJ2-3	15	CASSAWDRNTDTQYF	TGTGCCAGCAGTGCCTGGGACAGAAACACAGATACGCAGTATTTT
TRBD2	TRBV29-1	.	TRBJ2-1	13	CSVVGLAGHEQFF	TGCAGCGTTGTAGGACTAGCCGGACATGAGCAGTTCTTC
.	TRBV9	many	TRBJ2-2	11	CASSVSGELFF	TGTGCCAGCAGCGTATCCGGGGAGCTGTTTTTT
.	TRBV27	few	TRBJ2-2	17	CASSPLGGGEAAGELFF	TGTGCCAGCAGTCCCCTAGGAGGGGGAGAGGCCGCCGGGGAGCTGTTTTTT
.	TRBV21-1	.	TRBJ2-3	16	CASSPRGRPEGDTQYF	TGTGCCAGCAGCCCACGGGGCCGTCCGGAAGGAGATACGCAGTATTTT
.	TRBV10-1	.	TRBJ2-3	13	CARSPGAGDTQYF	TGCGCCAGGTCCCCAGGAGCGGGAGATACGCAGTATTTT
.	TRBV4-2	many	TRBJ1-5	15	CASSQGSTGNQPQHF	TGTGCCAGCAGCCAGGGAAGCACAGGCAATCAGCCCCAGCATTTT
.	TRBV27	once	TRBJ1-4	18	CASQLPPTQEEGYEKLFF	TGTGCCTCACAACTTCCCCCTACGCAGGAGGAGGGTTACGAAAAACTGTTTTTT
TRBD2	TRBV7-9	.	TRBJ2-3	17	CASRSVPGLQGADTQYF	TGTGCCAGCAGAAGTGTTCCGGGACTACAAGGGGCAGATACGCAGTATTTT
.	TRBV28	few	TRBJ1-1	12	CASIQGPTEAFF	TGTGCCAGCATTCAGGGTCCCACTGAAGCTTTCTTT
TRBD2	TRBV20-1	.	TRBJ2-1	14	CSARGLAPYNEQFF	TGCAGTGCTCGCGGACTAGCTCCCTACAATGAGCAGTTCTTC
.	TRBV7-9	.	TRBJ2-7	16	CASSPIGGPTDYEQYF	TGTGCCAGCAGCCCCATCGGGGGACCTACCGACTACGAGCAGTACTTC
TRBD2	TRBV12-3/TRBV12-4	.	TRBJ2-1	15	CASRLLAASYNEQFF	TGTGCCAGCAGACTCCTAGCGGCATCCTACAATGAGCAGTTCTTC
.	TRBV5-1	once	TRBJ2-1	13	CASSLVEVREQFF	TGCGCCAGCAGCTTAGTTGAGGTACGTGAGCAGTTCTTC
TRBD1	TRBV4-3	.	TRBJ2-2	16	CASSLLGQGTTGELFF	TGCGCCAGCAGCCTCTTGGGACAGGGTACCACCGGGGAGCTGTTTTTT
TRBD1	TRBV4-3	.	TRBJ2-1	17	CASSQGGYGQGYNERFF	TGCGCCAGCAGCCAAGGAGGGTACGGACAGGGCTACAATGAGCGGTTCTTC
.	TRBV15	.	TRBJ2-3	17	CATSRPPEESSTDTQYF	TGTGCCACCAGCAGGCCCCCCGAGGAGTCTAGCACAGATACGCAGTATTTT
.	TRBV20-1	.	TRBJ2-3	15	CSAKAVLAGPDTQYF	TGCAGTGCCAAGGCTGTACTAGCTGGCCCAGATACGCAGTATTTT
.	TRBV20-1	once	TRBJ2-7	14	CSARDREASYEQYF	TGCAGTGCTCGTGACAGGGAGGCCTCCTACGAGCAGTACTTC
TRBD2	TRBV28	.	TRBJ2-1	19	CASSPGLAGGLTFYNEQFF	TGTGCCAGCAGTCCAGGACTAGCGGGGGGCCTAACTTTCTACAATGAGCAGTTCTTC
.	TRBV5-1	.	TRBJ2-1	16	CASSEWTGSSYNEQFF	TGCGCCAGCAGCGAGTGGACTGGGAGCTCCTACAATGAGCAGTTCTTC
.	TRBV5-5	.	TRBJ1-5	17	CASSLDAGRMGNQPQHF	TGTGCCAGCAGCTTGGACGCAGGTCGGATGGGCAATCAGCCCCAGCATTTT
.	TRBV12-5	many	TRBJ2-3	17	CASGLWGPTPSTDTQYF	TGTGCTAGTGGTCTGTGGGGGCCAACACCTAGCACAGATACGCAGTATTTT
.	TRBV25-1	many	TRBJ2-1	15	CASSEQGGAYNEQFF	TGTGCCAGCAGTGAGCAGGGTGGTGCCTACAATGAGCAGTTCTTC
.	TRBV7-2	.	TRBJ2-5	14	CASSFSRSQETQYF	TGTGCCAGCAGCTTCTCTCGCTCCCAAGAGACCCAGTACTTC
.	TRBV10-3	once	TRBJ2-7	13	CAIRGERDYEQYF	TGTGCCATCCGGGGTGAGAGGGACTACGAGCAGTACTTC
TRBD2	TRBV7-3	.	TRBJ2-7	15	CASSLGLAGEAEQYF	TGTGCCAGCAGCCTGGGACTAGCGGGAGAGGCCGAGCAGTACTTC
TRBD2	TRBV28	.	TRBJ2-3	16	CASSFGAGGATDTQYF	TGTGCCAGCAGTTTTGGTGCGGGAGGGGCCACAGATACGCAGTATTTT
.	TRBV5-4	.	TRBJ2-3	14	CASSTSETLNTQYF	TGTGCCAGCAGCACTTCCGAGACGTTGAATACGCAGTATTTT
TRBD1	TRBV20-1	.	TRBJ1-1	13	CSAKGQSNTEAFF	TGCAGTGCCAAGGGACAGTCGAACACTGAAGCTTTCTTT
TRBD1	TRBV7-9	many	TRBJ2-1	15	CASSRGDRAYNEQFF	TGTGCCAGCAGCCGTGGGGACAGGGCCTACAATGAGCAGTTCTTC
.	TRBV28	many	TRBJ2-1	12	CASSLEGNEQFF	TGTGCCAGCAGTTTGGAGGGGAATGAGCAGTTCTTC
.	TRBV5-1	many	TRBJ1-2	13	CASSSEGGYGYTF	TGCGCCAGCAGCTCTGAAGGCGGCTATGGCTACACCTTC
TRBD1	TRBV4-3	.	TRBJ2-7	15	CASSQDRTGVNEQYF	TGCGCCAGCAGCCAAGATAGAACAGGGGTGAACGAGCAGTACTTC